This T cell receptor beta chain stems from a study of regulatory T cells in long-lasting Graves disease. Building the TCR beta libraries relied on iRepertoire HTBI primers, and CDR3 regions underwent Arm-PCR. TCRdb ran MiXCR on the multiplex PCR reads and lists one entry per CDR3 protein. Of around 460,000 distinct CDR3 sequences in the sample, 14% were seen once. Trimming took off 2 bases at V and 3 bases at J, with 15 bases between the two ends. Germline CDR1 MDHEN, CDR2 SYDVKM. This CDR3 comprises 16 residues. Described time point: newly diagnosed GD, antithyroid drugs for less than 3 months. Researchers made the TCR library from RNA that was extracted from PBMCs. The same sample was also studied in work on T cells in Graves' hyperthyroidism and ophthalmopathy. That report notes: Patients were excluded because of uncontrolled infection, other autoimmune disease, pregnancy or lactation.

Sequences were derived from peripheral blood mononuclear cells (PBMCs), sampled at new diagnosis, from a patient treated with antithyroid drugs. The receptor was derived from a woman in her forties or fifties with Graves disease. J is TRBJ2-3 and V is TRBV28, with a possible D match to TRBD2 (6 bases). The CDR3 coding sequence is TGTGCCAGCAGTTTAAATCGGAGGCGGGGAACAGATACGCAGTATTTT. Translated: CASSLNRRRGTDTQYF.